This T cell receptor (beta chain) was sequenced in a study of blood T cells in healthy people across ages. This clonotype was counted ten times or more. The target antigen is unknown. V was trimmed by 5 bases and J by 7 bases, leaving 11 bases between them. This CDR3 spans 12 amino acids. A second PCR, run for roughly 6 to 11 cycles, used a sample-barcoded 5' primer plus a J-beta primer mix. A tag from a template-switch adaptor with 12 random nucleotides marked each cDNA molecule. TCRdb recomputed calls from the 5' RACE reads with MiXCR, one row per CDR3 protein. This sample has under 2 million distinct CDR3 sequences; 34% occur once, and the top ten carry over 9%. Study results and caveats: A roughly linear fall in TCR beta diversity per million T cells was seen with increasing age.

This clonotype originated in a woman aged 25 to 39 in good health. V usage is TRBV12-3 or TRBV12-4 and J usage is TRBJ1-2, with D perhaps TRBD1 (5 bases). Sequenced sample: blood. The CDR3 is CASSPGGSGYTF. CDR3 nucleotide sequence: TGTGCCAGCAGTCCTGGGGGGTCTGGCTACACCTTC.